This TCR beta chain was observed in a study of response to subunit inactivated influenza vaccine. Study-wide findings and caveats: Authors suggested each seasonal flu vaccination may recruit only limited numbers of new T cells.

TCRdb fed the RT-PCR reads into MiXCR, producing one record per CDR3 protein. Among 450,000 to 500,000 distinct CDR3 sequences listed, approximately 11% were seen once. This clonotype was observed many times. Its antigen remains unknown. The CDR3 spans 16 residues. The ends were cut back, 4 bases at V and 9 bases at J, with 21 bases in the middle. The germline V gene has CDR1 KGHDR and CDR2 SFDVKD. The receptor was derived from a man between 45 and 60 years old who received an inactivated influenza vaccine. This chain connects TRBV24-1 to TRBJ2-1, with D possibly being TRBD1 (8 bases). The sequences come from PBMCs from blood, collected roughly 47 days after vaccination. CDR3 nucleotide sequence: TGTGCCACCAGTGACCAACCCCGGACAGGGAGGGCTGAGCAGTTCTTC. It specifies CATSDQPRTGRAEQFF.